Presented here are 3 T cell receptor beta chains from one specimen sequenced in a study of control samples from healthy donors and cancer patients. The protocol was immunoSEQ multiplex PCR, while the TCRdb copy is restricted to in-frame clones and leaves out a portion. Of about 150,000 clones in the sample, 91% were seen once. The specimen sequenced was blood. Receptors originate from a woman between 40 and 55 years old in good health.

The chain recombines TRBV5-1 with TRBJ1-4, with 7 bases aligning to TRBD1. Losses at the gene ends were 0 bases for V and 8 bases for J; bases not matched to a gene: 4. Germline V lookup: CDR1 SGHRS, CDR2 YFSETQ. This CDR3 spans 14 amino acids. The CDR3 protein is CASSLEGGEEKLFF. DNA of the CDR3: TGCGCCAGCAGCTTGGAAGGGGGCGAAGAAAAACTGTTTTTT.

The chain carries TRBV13 and TRBJ1-2, with a possible D match to TRBD1 (6 bases). The CDR3 extends over 12 amino acids. V shed 5 bases and J shed 5 bases, with 9 bases lying between them. The germline gives CDR1 PRHDT, CDR2 FYEKMQ (reference sequence). CDR3 amino acids: CASSLRGYGYTF. The CDR3 nucleotides read TGTGCCAGCAGCCTCAGGGGATATGGCTACACCTTC.

The CDR3 DNA reads as TGTGCCAGCAGCTTTTTTAACTACTCTGGGGCCAACGTCCTGACTTTC. Translation gives CASSFFNYSGANVLTF. The J gene is TRBJ2-6, the V gene TRBV11-2; no firm D call. The germline V gene has CDR1 SGHAT and CDR2 FQNNGV. V was trimmed by 3 bases and J by 0 bases, leaving 9 bases between them. The length of the CDR3 is 16 residues.